This T cell receptor (beta chain) was profiled in a study of somatic reversion in DOCK8 deficiency (dated by TCRdb to the early 2020s). About the investigation overall: T cell receptor beta repertoires were compared among DOCK8-deficient patients, DOCK8-revertant patients and healthy volunteers. The study investigated how somatic reversion of pathogenic DOCK8 variants alters lymphocyte differentiation and function in DOCK8 deficiency. DOCK8-deficient patients in the study had been reported previously. What the study reported, not specific to this receptor: The source material for each sample, whole blood versus PBMCs, was not specified per sample in the methods.

This clonotype has only a few counts. The clone's antigen remains unknown. Nothing much larger sits one base from this clone, and base qualities are not available. The CDR3 covers 16 residues, taking in both the cysteine and the phenylalanine. This entry keeps only the CDR3 DNA: 48 bases, framed from base 1. Per the germline V gene (reference sequence), LNHNV is the CDR1 and YYDKDF is the CDR2. The trim is 3 bases for V and 5 bases for J, with a gap of 19 bases between the germline ends. Healthy control blood came from volunteer donors supplied by blood services in Australia and France. For the TCR repertoire analysis, genomic DNA was extracted either from whole blood samples or from PBMCs. Library prep was done by multiplex PCR. One-step amplicon PCR with EuroClonality-NGS primers was used to generate TRB libraries from 100 ng genomic DNA. Sequencing of TRB amplicons was performed on Illumina MiSeq instruments using 2 x 250 bp version 2 chemistry. Regarding the original processing steps: IMGT/HighV-QUEST was used for primary TRB sequence analysis and V(D)J annotation. Once nonfunctional clones had been removed and the data downsampled for comparisons between samples, VDJtools was used to evaluate repertoire diversity and composition. TCRdb reanalyzed the raw reads on its own, using fastp at Q25 for trimming and MiXCR for clone calling, and kept in-frame beta chains. All rows with the same CDR3 protein become a single entry with the most common DNA and genes. It is TCRdb's table, rather than the study itself, that gives the V and J calls and clone size. The sample table holds fewer than 5,000 distinct CDR3 sequences, of which around 25% were seen once. Clones ranked in the top ten supply roughly a tenth of the sample.

The sequence was obtained from a human donor in good health. Source material: peripheral blood. The chain employs TRBV15 and TRBJ1-2; the D gene cannot be resolved reliably. CDR3 loop: CATSSTPKGRMYGYTF. The nucleotide sequence is given as TGTGCCACCAGCAGCACACCGAAGGGTCGGATGTATGGCTACACCTTC.